This T cell receptor beta chain was sequenced in a study of regulatory T cells in long-lasting Graves disease. This clonotype has a handful of counts. The antigen is unknown. The time point: persistent/refractory GD, antithyroid drugs over 5 years with positive TRAb. The TCR library used RNA extracted from PBMCs. Study-wide findings and caveats: TRBV28, TRBJ1-2 and TRBJ2-5 emerged as the favored segments in persistent disease.

V dropped 5 bases and J dropped 9; count of bases not matched to a gene: 6. The germline V gene has CDR1 SGHNT and CDR2 YENEEA. The CDR3 totals 13 residues. Researchers made TCR beta libraries by using iRepertoire HTBI primers and running Arm-PCR on CDR3 regions. Via MiXCR, TCRdb re-called the multiplex PCR reads, giving one row per CDR3 protein. There are over 650,000 distinct CDR3 sequences in the sample; about 30% occur only once, and about 40% lies in the top ten. This clonotype originated in a female donor with Graves disease. The chain is built from TRBV11-3 and TRBJ2-1, with 8 positions matching TRBD2. The sequencing used peripheral blood mononuclear cells (PBMCs), collected when the disease was refractory, from a patient treated with antithyroid drugs. This CDR3 is CASSPSGGSEQFF. The CDR3 bases are TGTGCCAGCAGCCCAAGCGGGGGAAGTGAGCAGTTCTTC.